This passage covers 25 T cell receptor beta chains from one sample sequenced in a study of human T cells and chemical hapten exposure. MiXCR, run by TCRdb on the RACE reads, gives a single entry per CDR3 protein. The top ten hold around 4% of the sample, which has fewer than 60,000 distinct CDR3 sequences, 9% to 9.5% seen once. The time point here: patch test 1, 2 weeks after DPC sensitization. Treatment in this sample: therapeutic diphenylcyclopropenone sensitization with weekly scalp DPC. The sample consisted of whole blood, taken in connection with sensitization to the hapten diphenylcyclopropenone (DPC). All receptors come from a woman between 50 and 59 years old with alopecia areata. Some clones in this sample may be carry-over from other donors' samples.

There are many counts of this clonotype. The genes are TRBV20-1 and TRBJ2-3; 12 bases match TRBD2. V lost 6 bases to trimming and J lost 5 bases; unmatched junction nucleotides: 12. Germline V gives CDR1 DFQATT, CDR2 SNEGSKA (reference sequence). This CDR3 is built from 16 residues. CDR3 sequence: CSARRLAGGPGDTQYF. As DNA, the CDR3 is TGCAGTGCCCGACGGCTAGCGGGAGGGCCGGGAGATACGCAGTATTTT.

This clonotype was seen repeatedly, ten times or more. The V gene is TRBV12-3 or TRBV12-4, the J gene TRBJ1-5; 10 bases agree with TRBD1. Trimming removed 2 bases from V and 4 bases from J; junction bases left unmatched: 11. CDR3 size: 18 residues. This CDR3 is CASSLLLTRDRGNQPQHF. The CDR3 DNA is TGTGCCAGCAGTTTACTTTTGACACGGGACAGGGGTAATCAGCCCCAGCATTTT.

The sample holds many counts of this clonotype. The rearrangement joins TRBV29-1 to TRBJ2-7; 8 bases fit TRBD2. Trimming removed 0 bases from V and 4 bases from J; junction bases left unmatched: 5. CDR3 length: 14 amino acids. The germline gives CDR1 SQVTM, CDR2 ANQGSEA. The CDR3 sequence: CSVEESGSRYEQYF. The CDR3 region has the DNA TGCAGCGTTGAAGAGAGCGGGAGCAGGTACGAGCAGTACTTC.

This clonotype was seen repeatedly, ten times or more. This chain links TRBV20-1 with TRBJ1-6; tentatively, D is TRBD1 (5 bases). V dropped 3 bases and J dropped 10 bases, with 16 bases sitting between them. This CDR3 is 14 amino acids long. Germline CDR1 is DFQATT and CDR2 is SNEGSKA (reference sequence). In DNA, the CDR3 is TGCAGTGCTAGCAGTCAGGGTACAGGCTCACCCCTCCACTTT. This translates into CSASSQGTGSPLHF.

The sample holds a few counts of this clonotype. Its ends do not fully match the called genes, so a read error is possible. This CDR3 is CASSNRGQGGSGANVLTF. For the CDR3, the DNA is TGCGCCAGCAGCAATCGCGGGCAGGGAGGGTCTGGAGCCAACGTCCTGACTTTC. The chain joins TRBV5-1 to TRBJ2-6; 7 bases are shared with TRBD2. Germline V gene lookup returns CDR1 SGHRS and CDR2 YFSETQ. The CDR3 runs to 18 residues.

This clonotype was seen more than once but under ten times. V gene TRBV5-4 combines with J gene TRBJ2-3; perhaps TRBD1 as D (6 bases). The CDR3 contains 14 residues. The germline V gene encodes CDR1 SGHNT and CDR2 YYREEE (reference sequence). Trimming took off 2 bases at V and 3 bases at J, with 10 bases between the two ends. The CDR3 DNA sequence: TGTGCCAGCAGCTTATTACAGGGAACAGATACGCAGTATTTT. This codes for CASSLLQGTDTQYF.

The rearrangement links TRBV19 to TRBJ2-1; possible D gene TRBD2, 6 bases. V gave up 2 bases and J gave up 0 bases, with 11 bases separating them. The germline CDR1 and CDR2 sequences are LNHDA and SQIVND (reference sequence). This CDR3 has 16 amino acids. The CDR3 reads CASSIRRRASYNEQFF. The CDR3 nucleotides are TGTGCCAGTAGTATAAGACGGAGGGCCTCCTACAATGAGCAGTTCTTC.

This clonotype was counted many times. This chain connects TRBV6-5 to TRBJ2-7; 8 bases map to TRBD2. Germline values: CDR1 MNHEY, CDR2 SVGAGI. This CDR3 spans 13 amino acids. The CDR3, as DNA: TGTGCGGCCGGGGGGGCGAGCTCCTACGAGCAGTACTTC. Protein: CAAGGASSYEQYF.

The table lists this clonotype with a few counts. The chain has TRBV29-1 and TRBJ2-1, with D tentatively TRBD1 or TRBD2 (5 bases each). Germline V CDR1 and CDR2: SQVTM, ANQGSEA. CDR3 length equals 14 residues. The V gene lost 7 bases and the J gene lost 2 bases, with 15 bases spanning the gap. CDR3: CSGAGGTAYNEQFF. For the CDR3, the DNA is TGCAGCGGTGCGGGTGGGACCGCCTACAATGAGCAGTTCTTC.

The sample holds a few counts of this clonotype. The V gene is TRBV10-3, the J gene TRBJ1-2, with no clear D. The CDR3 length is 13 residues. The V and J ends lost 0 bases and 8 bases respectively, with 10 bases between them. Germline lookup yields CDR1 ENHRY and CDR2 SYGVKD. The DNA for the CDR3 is TGTGCCATCAGTGAGTCGCACAGTGAAGGCTACACCTTC. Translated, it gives CAISESHSEGYTF.

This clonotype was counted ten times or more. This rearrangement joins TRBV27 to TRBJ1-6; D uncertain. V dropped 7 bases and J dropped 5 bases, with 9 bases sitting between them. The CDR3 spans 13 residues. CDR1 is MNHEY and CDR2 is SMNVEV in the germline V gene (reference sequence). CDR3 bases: TGTGCCAGCATGGCGGGGAATAATTCACCCCTCCACTTT. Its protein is CASMAGNNSPLHF.

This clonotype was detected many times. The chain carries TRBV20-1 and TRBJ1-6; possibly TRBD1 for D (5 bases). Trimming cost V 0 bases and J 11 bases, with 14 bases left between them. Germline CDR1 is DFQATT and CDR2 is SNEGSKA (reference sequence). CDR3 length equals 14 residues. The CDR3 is CSARDGTGKAPLHF. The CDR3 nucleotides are TGCAGTGCTAGAGATGGGACCGGCAAGGCACCCCTCCACTTT.

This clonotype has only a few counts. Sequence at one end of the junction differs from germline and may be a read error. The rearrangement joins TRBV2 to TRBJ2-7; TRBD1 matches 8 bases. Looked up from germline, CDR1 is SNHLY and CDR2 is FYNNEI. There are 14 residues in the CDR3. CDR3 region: CASSGQGNSHEQYF. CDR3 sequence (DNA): TGTGCCAGCAGTGGACAGGGGAACTCCCACGAGCAGTACTTC.

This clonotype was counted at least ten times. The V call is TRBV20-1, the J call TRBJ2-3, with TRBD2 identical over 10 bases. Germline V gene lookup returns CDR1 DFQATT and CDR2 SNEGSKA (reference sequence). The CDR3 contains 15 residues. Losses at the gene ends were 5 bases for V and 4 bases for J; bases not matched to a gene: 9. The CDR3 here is CSARTAGGPADTQYF. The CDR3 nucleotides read TGCAGTGCTCGTACAGCGGGAGGGCCAGCAGATACGCAGTATTTT.

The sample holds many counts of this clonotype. CDR3 sequence: CASSYPPLGGTNVLTF. As DNA, the CDR3 is TGTGCCAGCAGTTACCCCCCCCTAGGGGGAACCAACGTCCTGACTTTC. The rearrangement uses TRBV6-2 or TRBV6-3 and TRBJ2-6; TRBD1 might be the D (6 bases). V dropped 2 bases and J dropped 8 bases, with 16 bases sitting between them. The germline V gene has CDR1 MNHEY and CDR2 SVGEGT. The CDR3 has 16 residues.

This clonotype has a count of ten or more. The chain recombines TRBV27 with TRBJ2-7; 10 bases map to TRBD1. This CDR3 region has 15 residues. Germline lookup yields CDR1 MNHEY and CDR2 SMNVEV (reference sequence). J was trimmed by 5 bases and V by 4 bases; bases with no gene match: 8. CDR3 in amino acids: CASSSLTGGWHEQYF. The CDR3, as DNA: TGTGCCAGCAGTTCCTTGACAGGGGGCTGGCACGAGCAGTACTTC.

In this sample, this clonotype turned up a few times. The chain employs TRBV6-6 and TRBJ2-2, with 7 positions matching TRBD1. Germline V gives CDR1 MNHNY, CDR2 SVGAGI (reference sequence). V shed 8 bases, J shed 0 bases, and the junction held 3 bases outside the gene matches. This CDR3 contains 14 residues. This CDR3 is CASQTGTNTGELFF. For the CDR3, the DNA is TGTGCCAGCCAGACAGGGACGAACACCGGGGAGCTGTTTTTT.

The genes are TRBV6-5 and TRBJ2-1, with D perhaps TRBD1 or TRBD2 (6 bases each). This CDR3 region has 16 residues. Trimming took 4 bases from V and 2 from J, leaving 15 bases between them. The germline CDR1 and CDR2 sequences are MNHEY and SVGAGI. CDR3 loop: CASSWSGADTYNEQFF. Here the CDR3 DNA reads TGTGCCAGCAGTTGGTCGGGGGCGGATACCTACAATGAGCAGTTCTTC.

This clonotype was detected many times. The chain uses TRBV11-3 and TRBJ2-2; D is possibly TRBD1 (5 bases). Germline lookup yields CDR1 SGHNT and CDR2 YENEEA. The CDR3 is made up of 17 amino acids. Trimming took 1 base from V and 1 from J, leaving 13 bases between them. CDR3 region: CASSLGGRTLNTGELFF. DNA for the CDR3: TGTGCCAGCAGCTTAGGTGGACGGACACTGAACACCGGGGAGCTGTTTTTT.

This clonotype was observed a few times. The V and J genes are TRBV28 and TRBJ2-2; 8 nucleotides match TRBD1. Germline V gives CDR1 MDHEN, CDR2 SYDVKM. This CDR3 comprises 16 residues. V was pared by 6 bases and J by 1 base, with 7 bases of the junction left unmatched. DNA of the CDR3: TGTGCCAGCAGGTCGCCAGGGGGCGGGAACACCGGGGAGCTGTTTTTT. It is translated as CASRSPGGGNTGELFF.

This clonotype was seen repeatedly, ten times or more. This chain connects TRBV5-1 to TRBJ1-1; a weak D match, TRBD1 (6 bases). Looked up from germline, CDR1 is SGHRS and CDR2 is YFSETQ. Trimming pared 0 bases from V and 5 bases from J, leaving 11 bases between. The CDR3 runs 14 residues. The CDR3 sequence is CASSLGGRGTEAFF. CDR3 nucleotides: TGCGCCAGCAGCTTGGGGGGGCGCGGAACTGAAGCTTTCTTT.

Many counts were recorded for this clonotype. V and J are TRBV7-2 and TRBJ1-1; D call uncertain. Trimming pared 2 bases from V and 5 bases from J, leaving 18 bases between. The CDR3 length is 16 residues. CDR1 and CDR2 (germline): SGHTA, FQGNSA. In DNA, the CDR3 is TGTGCCAGCAGCTTAAGTCGGAGGTCACCTCGGACTGAAGCTTTCTTT. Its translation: CASSLSRRSPRTEAFF.

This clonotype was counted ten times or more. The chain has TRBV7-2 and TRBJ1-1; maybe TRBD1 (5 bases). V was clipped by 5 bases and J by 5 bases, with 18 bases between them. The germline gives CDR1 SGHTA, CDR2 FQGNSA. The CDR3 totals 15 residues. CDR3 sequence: CASSPSGGEITEAFF. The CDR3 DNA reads TGTGCCAGCAGCCCGAGTGGAGGGGAGATAACTGAAGCTTTCTTT. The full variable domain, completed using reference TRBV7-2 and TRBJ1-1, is GAGVSQSPSNKVTEKGKDVELRCDPISGHTALYWYRQSLGQGLEFLIYFQGNSAPDKSGLPSDRFSAERTGGSVSTLTIQRTQQEDSAVYLCASSPSGGEITEAFFGQGTRLTVV.

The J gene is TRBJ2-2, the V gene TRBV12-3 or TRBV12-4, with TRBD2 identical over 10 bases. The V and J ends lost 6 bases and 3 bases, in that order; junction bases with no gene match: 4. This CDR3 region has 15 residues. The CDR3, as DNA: TGTGCCAGCAGCCTACTAGCGGGATACACCGGGGAGCTGTTTTTT. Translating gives CASSLLAGYTGELFF.

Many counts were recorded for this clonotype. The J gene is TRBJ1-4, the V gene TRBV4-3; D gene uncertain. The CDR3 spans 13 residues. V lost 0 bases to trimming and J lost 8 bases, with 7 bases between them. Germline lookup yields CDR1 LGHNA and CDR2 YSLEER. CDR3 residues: CASSQEPREKLFF. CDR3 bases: TGCGCCAGCAGCCAAGAACCGCGCGAAAAACTGTTTTTT.